This T cell receptor (beta chain) was retrieved from a study of PD-1 blockade in mismatch repair-deficient tumors. Whole-study context: Enrolled about 2012-2016, patients had progressing, pretreated mismatch repair-deficient cancers of around twelve types.

Whole-study findings and limits: Tumor-resident clones, often undetectable pretreatment in blood, expanded then contracted after pembrolizumab.

Per germline, CDR1 LGHNA and CDR2 YSLEER. V gave up 0 bases and J gave up 0 bases; unmatched junction bases: 8. This CDR3 region has 19 residues. The table came from immunoSEQ multiplex PCR; TCRdb's copy has only in-frame clones and leaves some out. The table shows around 38,000 clones, with 79% occurring only once. About this clone itself: Its antigen is unidentified.

PCR or immunohistochemistry showed mismatch repair deficiency in every enrolled patient. TCR sequencing covered a few patients who responded to pembrolizumab. This TCR was recovered from an adult with mismatch repair-deficient cancer. Sequenced here: peripheral blood, sampled 4 weeks after starting pembrolizumab. The chain combines TRBV4-3 with TRBJ2-7, with TRBD2 identical over 13 bases. CDR3 protein: CASSQEQLAGGLSSYEQYF. In DNA, the CDR3 is TGCGCCAGCAGCCAAGAACAACTAGCGGGAGGGCTAAGCTCCTACGAGCAGTACTTC.